This entry lists 22 T cell receptor beta chains sequenced from one sample in a study of shared clonotypes between healthy human individuals. Profiling relied on immunoSEQ multiplex PCR, and the TCRdb table lists in-frame clones only, not all of them. This sample carries 550,000 to 600,000 clones, around 78% of them seen once, and the ten largest clones take around 11%. The sample taken for sequencing was PBMCs. These receptors were taken from a woman in her thirties or forties in good health. Some clones in this sample may be carry-over from other donors' samples.

CDR3 DNA sequence: TGTGCCAGCAGGAAAACCTTGGTGTGGAATGAGCAGTTCTTC. It codes for CASRKTLVWNEQFF. The chain uses TRBV5-4 and TRBJ2-1; no clear D gene. This CDR3 has 14 amino acids. Trimming cost V 5 bases and J 7 bases, with 16 bases left between them. In germline, CDR1 is SGHNT, CDR2 YYREEE (reference sequence).

The chain carries TRBV4-3 and TRBJ2-2, with 9 bases fitting TRBD1. In germline, CDR1 is LGHNA, CDR2 YSLEER. This CDR3 region has 17 residues. Trimming removed 1 base from V and 7 bases from J; junction bases left unmatched: 10. In DNA, the CDR3 is TGCGCCAGCAGCCAAGTTCCCGCGCGGACAGGGGTCGGGGAGCTGTTTTTT. Encoded protein: CASSQVPARTGVGELFF.

The chain combines TRBV7-2 with TRBJ2-7; D is perhaps TRBD1 (5 bases). The germline V gene has CDR1 SGHTA and CDR2 FQGNSA. The CDR3 is 16 amino acids. V was clipped by 5 bases and J by 3 bases, with 20 bases between them. The CDR3: CASSPRTSGASYEQYF. The CDR3 nucleotides read TGTGCCAGCAGCCCCCGGACCTCTGGGGCGAGCTACGAGCAGTACTTC.

The chain employs TRBV11-2 and TRBJ1-1; D possibly corresponds to TRBD1 (6 bases). V was cut by 0 bases and J by 3 bases, with 14 bases left in between. This CDR3 region has 16 residues. Germline CDR1 is SGHAT and CDR2 is FQNNGV. CDR3 DNA: TGTGCCAGCAGCTTAGAATGGGGGGCCGTGGACACTGAAGCTTTCTTT. This gives the protein CASSLEWGAVDTEAFF.

Turning to this clone: The sample carries other DNA sequences with the same CDR3. The chain is built from TRBV7-9 and TRBJ2-3; D not resolved. The V gene's germline CDR1 is SEHNR and CDR2 FQNEAQ (reference sequence). CDR3 length equals 13 residues. Trimming took 3 bases from V and 2 from J, leaving 6 bases between them. The CDR3 DNA sequence: TGTGCCAGCAGCTTGGGCCTCACAGATACGCAGTATTTT. Amino acid sequence: CASSLGLTDTQYF.

The rearrangement joins TRBV15 to TRBJ2-2; 10 bases are a match to TRBD1. Trimming took 0 bases from V and 8 from J; bases not matched to a gene: 9. In germline, CDR1 is LNHNV, CDR2 YYDKDF (reference sequence). CDR3 size: 17 residues. The DNA for the CDR3 is TGTGCCACCAGCAGAGATGTAGACAGGGGGCGCCTGGGGGAGCTGTTTTTT. Translating gives CATSRDVDRGRLGELFF.

The chain combines TRBV19 with TRBJ2-3; D might be TRBD1 (6 bases). This CDR3 is 13 amino acids long. CDR1 and CDR2 (germline): LNHDA, SQIVND (reference sequence). Deletions cut 4 bases from V and 5 bases from J, with 10 bases between. CDR3 nucleotides: TGTGCCAGTAGTAGTGCCAGGGGAGATACGCAGTATTTT. It is translated as CASSSARGDTQYF. Full variable domain (missing parts from reference TRBV19 and TRBJ2-3): DGGITQSPKYLFRKEGQNVTLSCEQNLNHDAMYWYRQDPGQGLRLIYYSQIVNDFQKGDIAEGYSVSREKKESFPLTVTSAQKNPTAFYLCASSSARGDTQYFGPGTRLTVL.

The chain employs TRBV1 and TRBJ1-2; TRBD1 is the table's D call and was not checked against the DNA. TRBV1 is flagged as a pseudogene. This CDR3 is 11 amino acids long. The chain's CDR3 is CTSPTSHGYTF. CDR3 in DNA: TGCACCAGCCCGACAAGTCATGGCTACACCTTC.

The CDR3 coding sequence is TGTGCCAGCAGGGGGACCTACGAGCAGTACTTC. This encodes CASRGTYEQYF. V gene TRBV2 combines with J gene TRBJ2-7; D gene ambiguous. Per the germline V gene, CDR1 is SNHLY and CDR2 is FYNNEI. V was cut by 6 bases and J by 2 bases, with 5 bases left in between. The CDR3 runs 11 residues.

The chain recombines TRBV5-1 with TRBJ1-1, with TRBD1 matching 8 bases. CDR3 length: 14 amino acids. The V segment lost 3 bases and the J segment 4 bases; nucleotides outside the gene matches: 5. Germline CDR1 reads SGHRS; CDR2 reads YFSETQ. As DNA, the CDR3 is TGCGCCAGCAGCTCGACAGGGGCAAGCACTGAAGCTTTCTTT. Translated: CASSSTGASTEAFF.

The chain recombines TRBV13 with TRBJ2-1; the D is unclear. The ends were cut back, 6 bases at V and 8 bases at J, with 14 bases in the middle. The CDR3 is made up of 13 amino acids. CDR1 is PRHDT, CDR2 FYEKMQ, per germline (reference sequence). The CDR3 here is CASRPTEHDEQFF. As DNA, the CDR3 is TGTGCCAGCAGGCCCACAGAGCACGATGAGCAGTTCTTC.

This chain joins TRBV6-1 and TRBJ1-5; the D gene is possibly TRBD1 (6 bases). The germline V gene has CDR1 MNHNS and CDR2 SASEGT. Trimming shortened V by 3 bases and J by 6 bases, and 15 bases separated the two germline ends. The CDR3 has 15 amino acids. CDR3 loop: CASSEAQGLGQPQHF. The DNA of the CDR3 is TGTGCCAGCAGTGAGGCTCAGGGGTTAGGTCAGCCCCAGCATTTT.

The chain is built from TRBV5-5 and TRBJ1-5; tentatively, D is TRBD1 (6 bases). V lost 0 bases and J 1 base, leaving 11 bases between the germline ends. The CDR3 runs 16 residues. The germline CDR1 and CDR2 sequences are SGHKS and YYEKEE (reference sequence). Here the CDR3 reads CASSLAQGGSNQPQHF. The CDR3 coding sequence is TGTGCCAGCAGCTTGGCCCAAGGGGGAAGCAATCAGCCCCAGCATTTT.

The CDR3 bases are TGTGCCTGGAGTCCAACTATGGGCGGAACGTCCAATGAGCAGTTCTTC. Translation gives CAWSPTMGGTSNEQFF. The V gene is TRBV30, the J gene TRBJ2-1; D uncertain. Germline CDR1 and CDR2: GTSNPN and SVGIG (reference sequence). This CDR3 region has 16 residues. V was trimmed by 2 bases and J by 6 bases, leaving 20 bases between them.

The chain couples TRBV10-3 to TRBJ2-5, with D perhaps given as TRBD1 or TRBD2 (6 bases each). The length of the CDR3 is 15 residues. The germline V gene has CDR1 ENHRY and CDR2 SYGVKD. V dropped 0 bases and J dropped 3 bases, with 11 bases sitting between them. In DNA form, the CDR3 reads TGTGCCATCAGTGAGTCATCGGGGGCAGAAGAGACCCAGTACTTC. Translated: CAISESSGAEETQYF.

This rearrangement joins TRBV4-3 to TRBJ2-7; TRBD2 is a possible D gene (6 bases). The CDR3 is made up of 17 amino acids. Germline V gene data show CDR1 as LGHNA and CDR2 as YSLEER. V was shortened by 0 bases and J by 1 base, with 16 bases between the two germline ends. In nucleotides, the CDR3 is TGCGCCAGCAGCCAAGACGGAGCGGGTTCCGTTTCCTACGAGCAGTACTTC. Its translation: CASSQDGAGSVSYEQYF.

V and J are TRBV20-1 and TRBJ2-1; D gene unclear. Looked up from germline, CDR1 is DFQATT and CDR2 is SNEGSKA (reference sequence). The V and J ends lost 2 bases and 5 bases respectively, with 4 bases between them. This CDR3 spans 11 amino acids. CDR3 DNA sequence: TGCAGTGCTAGAACAGACAATGAGCAGTTCTTC. Translation: CSARTDNEQFF.

The rearrangement joins TRBV30 to TRBJ2-5, with TRBD2 matching 16 bases. The V gene end was trimmed by 0 bases and the J gene end by 11 bases; junction bases not matched to a gene: 15. The germline CDR1 and CDR2 sequences are GTSNPN and SVGIG (reference sequence). CDR3 size: 18 residues. In DNA form, the CDR3 reads TGTGCCTGGAGTGTACGGTTGGGACTAGCGGGAGGGGGGACCGTGCAGTACTTC. Amino acid sequence: CAWSVRLGLAGGGTVQYF. The full variable domain, rest sourced from reference TRBV30 and TRBJ2-5, is SQTIHQWPATLVQPVGSPLSLECTVEGTSNPNLYWYRQAAGRGLQLLFYSVGIGQISSEVPQNLSASRPQDRQFILSSKKLLLSDSGFYLCAWSVRLGLAGGGTVQYFGPGTRLLVL.

This clone occurred many times. The chain couples TRBV7-3 to TRBJ2-1; D ambiguous. In germline, CDR1 is SGHTA, CDR2 FQGTGA. CDR3 size: 12 residues. Trimming stripped 2 bases from V and 9 bases from J, with 8 bases between. The CDR3 sequence is CASSLGSTEQFF. CDR3 DNA: TGTGCCAGCAGCTTAGGGTCCACTGAGCAGTTCTTC.

The chain joins TRBV5-4 to TRBJ1-1; 7 positions agree with TRBD1. The junction had 5 bases not matched to a gene; V was cut back by 3 bases and J by 0 bases. The CDR3 has 15 amino acids. Germline V gene sequence: CDR1 SGHNT, CDR2 YYREEE (reference sequence). This CDR3 reads CASSSGQAMNTEAFF. CDR3 nucleotide sequence: TGTGCCAGCAGCTCCGGACAGGCGATGAACACTGAAGCTTTCTTT. The whole variable domain, filled in from reference TRBV5-4 and TRBJ1-1, reads ETGVTQSPTHLIKTRGQQVTLRCSSQSGHNTVSWYQQALGQGPQFIFQYYREEENGRGNFPPRFSGLQFPNYSSELNVNALELDDSALYLCASSSGQAMNTEAFFGQGTRLTVV.

This sequence joins TRBV7-8 and TRBJ2-1; 11 bases fit TRBD2. CDR1 SGHVS and CDR2 FQNEAQ come from the germline V gene. Trimming cost V 5 bases and J 6 bases; bases outside gene matches: 18. This CDR3 spans 19 amino acids. This CDR3 reads CASSRDRGPSGTSGNEQFF. The CDR3 DNA reads TGTGCCAGCAGCAGAGACAGGGGCCCCTCCGGGACTAGCGGCAATGAGCAGTTCTTC.

This chain joins TRBV7-2 and TRBJ2-3; TRBD1 aligns across 12 bases. The CDR3 runs to 14 residues. Germline V gene lookup returns CDR1 SGHTA and CDR2 FQGNSA. V shed 7 bases, J shed 4 bases, and the junction held 3 bases outside the gene matches. The CDR3 loop reads CASKGDRGPDTQYF. CDR3 in DNA: TGTGCCAGCAAGGGGGACAGGGGGCCAGATACGCAGTATTTT.